This is a list of T cell receptor beta chains from one sample in a study of T cells in Graves' hyperthyroidism and ophthalmopathy. TCRdb reprocessed the multiplex PCR reads via MiXCR and lists one record per CDR3 protein. This table holds 460,000 or so distinct CDR3 sequences, about an eighth found once. Input material: blood. These receptor sequences come from a woman between 18 and 29 years old with Graves' hyperthyroidism. Both conserved end residues are part of each CDR3. A D gene is named only where the DNA matches it firmly. Size tells how often a clone was seen (once, few, many) or the class of an expanded clone, and some rows leave it out.

d_call j_call v_call clone_size cdr3_nt cdr3_aa
. TRBJ2-3 TRBV5-1 many TGCGCCAGCAGCTTCTGGGACCCAGCAAGAGATACGCAGTATTTT CASSFWDPARDTQYF
. TRBJ2-3 TRBV6-6 few TGTGCCAGCAGTTACCGGGCGGGCGATACGCAGTATTTT CASSYRAGDTQYF
TRBD2 TRBJ2-3 TRBV11-3 . TGTGCCAGCAGCCAGATAGCGGGAGCGCCAATCGGCACAGATACGCAGTATTTT CASSQIAGAPIGTDTQYF
. TRBJ1-1 TRBV12-3/TRBV12-4 . TGTGCCAGCAGTCCGGGACCGGGGAACTTT CASSPGPGNF
. TRBJ2-1 TRBV6-1 . TGTGCCAGCAGGACACCTAATAATGAGCAGTTCTTC CASRTPNNEQFF
. TRBJ2-1 TRBV15 . TGTGCCACCAGCAGAGATGGCGCGAGGGGGAATGAGCAGTTCTTC CATSRDGARGNEQFF
. TRBJ1-1 TRBV30 many TGTGCCTGGAGTAGAAGGATGAACACTGAAGCTTTCTTT CAWSRRMNTEAFF
. TRBJ2-5 TRBV11-2 many TGTGCCAGCAGCTTTGGGTCTATACAAGAGACCCAGTACTTC CASSFGSIQETQYF
. TRBJ1-1 TRBV6-5 many TGTGCCAGCAGTTACTCGCAGGCGAACACTGAAGCTTTCTTT CASSYSQANTEAFF
TRBD1 TRBJ1-2 TRBV12-3/TRBV12-4 few TGTGCCAGCAGTCCGGGGACAGATGGCTACACCTTC CASSPGTDGYTF
. TRBJ1-4 TRBV15 . TGTGCCACCAGCAGAGGTGTGGGCAGCGTTAATGAAAAACTGTTTTTT CATSRGVGSVNEKLFF
TRBD2 TRBJ2-3 TRBV6-5 . TGTGCCAGCAGTTACGATAGGGGCGGACTAGCGGGCCGCACAGATACGCAGTATTTT CASSYDRGGLAGRTDTQYF
TRBD2 TRBJ2-3 TRBV10-3 many TGTGCCATCAGTGATAGGCGGGAGGTGACAGATACGCAGTATTTT CAISDRREVTDTQYF
TRBD2 TRBJ2-1 TRBV6-5 few TGTGCCAGCAGTTACCCCCAACCAGTTAGCGGGAGAGGTAATGAGCAGTTCTTC CASSYPQPVSGRGNEQFF
. TRBJ2-1 TRBV11-2 many TGTGCCAGCAGCTTACTCCCGTTGACAGCTTCCTACAATGAGCAGTTCTTC CASSLLPLTASYNEQFF
. TRBJ2-1 TRBV20-1 many TGCAGTGCTAGAAGGGGCACCCTGGGTGAGCAGTTCTTC CSARRGTLGEQFF
. TRBJ2-7 TRBV9 few TGTGCCAGCAGCCCCCACGGGGGGCTCGAGCAGTACTTC CASSPHGGLEQYF
TRBD2 TRBJ2-5 TRBV18 many TGTGCCAGCTCACCTAGCGGGAGATCAGAGACCCAGTACTTC CASSPSGRSETQYF
. TRBJ1-6 TRBV18 . TGTGCCAGCTCACCACGATATAATTCACCCCTCCACTTT CASSPRYNSPLHF
. TRBJ2-3 TRBV7-3 few TGTGCCAGCAGCCCGATGGGGGAGCTGCGCACAGATACGCAGTATTTT CASSPMGELRTDTQYF
. TRBJ1-4 TRBV30 . TGTGCCGCGGCCCTGGGTATAGCTAATGAAAAACTGTTTTTT CAAALGIANEKLFF
TRBD2 TRBJ2-3 TRBV5-6 few TGTGCCAGCAGCTTGCTGAGCGGGATCTTCACAGATACGCAGTATTTT CASSLLSGIFTDTQYF
. TRBJ2-5 TRBV10-1 many TGCGCCAGCAGTGAGTCTAGTAGCCAAGAGACCCAGTACTTC CASSESSSQETQYF
. TRBJ2-2 TRBV12-3/TRBV12-4 . TGTGCCAGCTCTAACGGCGGGGAGCTGTTTTTT CASSNGGELFF
. TRBJ2-5 TRBV19 many TGTGCCAGTAGTACGCGGGAGACCCAGTACTTC CASSTRETQYF
. TRBJ1-6 TRBV5-1 many TGCGCCAGCAGCTTGGCAGGCCTCAACAATAATTCACCCCTCCACTTT CASSLAGLNNNSPLHF
TRBD1 TRBJ2-5 TRBV28 many TGTGCCAGCAGTTATCAGGGGGCGGGAGAGACCCAGTACTTC CASSYQGAGETQYF
TRBD2 TRBJ2-7 TRBV7-2 few TGTGCCAGCAGCTTAGTTGTTGGGCTAGCGGGAGTCGAGCAGTACTTC CASSLVVGLAGVEQYF
. TRBJ2-3 TRBV7-9 many TGTGCCAGCAGCTCCAGTGAGGCGAGCACAGATACGCAGTATTTT CASSSSEASTDTQYF
. TRBJ1-1 TRBV7-9 . TGTGCCAGCAGCTTAAATAGGGAGAACACTGAAGCTTTCTTT CASSLNRENTEAFF
. TRBJ2-5 TRBV6-6 many TGTGCCAGCAGTTCGGGGGGCACCTTGTACCAAGAGACCCAGTACTTC CASSSGGTLYQETQYF
. TRBJ1-4 TRBV30 . TGTGCCTGGAGCGGGGCACCTGCAACTAATGAAAAACTGTTTTTT CAWSGAPATNEKLFF
TRBD2 TRBJ2-3 TRBV28 . TGTGCCAGCAGTTTCACTAGCGGGAGGGTTAGCACAGATACGCAGTATTTT CASSFTSGRVSTDTQYF
. TRBJ2-1 TRBV12-3/TRBV12-4 few TGTGCCAGCACCGCGGCGGTTGGGTTCTACAATGAGCAGTTCTTC CASTAAVGFYNEQFF
TRBD2 TRBJ2-5 TRBV4-1 few TGCGCCAGCAGCCAAGAACAACTAGCGGGTTCCGCGGTTGCCCAGTACTTC CASSQEQLAGSAVAQYF
TRBD1 TRBJ2-5 TRBV11-2 many TGTGCCAGCAGCTTAGGGCGGGCCACAGGGGGCGCTTGGGAGACCCAGTACTTC CASSLGRATGGAWETQYF
. TRBJ2-1 TRBV5-1 once TGCGCCAGCAGCGAGTTGGACAATGAGCAGTTCTTC CASSELDNEQFF
. TRBJ1-2 TRBV7-9 . TGTGCCAGCAGCTTAGAACGGTCCTCTAACTATGGCTACACCTTC CASSLERSSNYGYTF
. TRBJ2-1 TRBV20-1 few TGCAGTGCTAGACTTAGACTTGGTCGTGAGCAGTTCTTC CSARLRLGREQFF
. TRBJ1-1 TRBV6-1 few TGTGCCAGCAAGCGCCAGAGTACGGGGGGGAACACTGAAGCTTTCTTT CASKRQSTGGNTEAFF
. TRBJ2-1 TRBV30 many TGTGCCTGGAGCGAGGTTTACAATGAGCAGTTCTTC CAWSEVYNEQFF
. TRBJ1-5 TRBV2 many TGTGCCAGCAGTGACCCCAATCAGCCCCAGCATTTT CASSDPNQPQHF
. TRBJ1-3 TRBV6-9 . TGTGCCAGCAGTTACTGGGGGGGCACTGGAAACACCATATATTTT CASSYWGGTGNTIYF
. TRBJ1-5 TRBV19 many TGTGCCAGTAGTACCAGGGGAATCAATCAGCCCCAGCATTTT CASSTRGINQPQHF